This TCR beta chain was captured in a study of monozygotic twins with inflammatory bowel disease (dated by TCRdb to between 2018 and 2021). In the study overall: In total, around 30 monozygotic twin pairs made up the full study: 19 Danish pairs, all IBD-discordant, plus nine German pairs, of which four were IBD-concordant and five were IBD-discordant. The search for disease-associated traits relied mainly on comparing IBD patients with their genetically identical healthy co-twins within discordant pairs. Each individual had, on average, about 151 000 unique TCRalpha sequences and 181 000 unique TCRbeta sequences available for analysis.

From each donor, a roughly 2.7 ml peripheral blood sample was collected into PAXgene tubes and kept at -80 degrees C. Without T cell sorting, total RNA was isolated from whole blood using the PAXgene blood miRNA kit on an automated QIAcube. Deep TCRalpha and TCRbeta repertoire profiling with unique molecular barcoding was performed on peripheral blood of monozygotic twin pairs concordant or discordant for inflammatory bowel disease. For every twin pair, smoking habits were documented, and each individual was categorised as a current, former or never smoker. From the cysteine through the phenylalanine, the CDR3 covers 16 amino acids. No DNA is recorded. The germline V gene encodes CDR1 MNHNS and CDR2 SASEGT. Findings and caveats that apply to the study as a whole: Because patients were on differing immunosuppressive treatments, the repertoires may have picked up extra background noise and inter-individual variability. TCRbeta repertoire diversity, by inverse Simpson index, was decreased in IBD patients compared with their healthy co-twins. Distinction between different T cell subtypes could not be achieved in the analysis. Fewer clonotypes were shared with other individuals by IBD patients than by healthy twins, most markedly in patients showing signs of disease activity. Repertoire similarity did not differ between concordant and discordant twins, which could be due to limited statistical power. The results gave no support for a single strong signal or clonotype linked to IBD.

Library preparation employed 5' RACE. For each TCR library, around 3,800 ng of total RNA was used. For each sample, cDNA was synthesized in eight separate reactions using SMARTScribe reverse transcriptase. During cDNA synthesis, template switching introduced unique molecular identifiers that contained a 6-nucleotide sample barcode. Two nested PCRs of roughly 16 and 10 cycles amplified the TCRalpha and TCRbeta cDNA, and bead purification followed each PCR. Before amplification, the cDNA was treated with uracil DNA-glycosylase and purified using the QIAquick PCR purification kit. The second PCR added Illumina TruSeq-compatible adapters along with sample-specific barcodes. Library quality and concentration were checked on TapeStation and Qubit, and libraries were pooled at about 5 ng each. Sequencing of pooled libraries was carried out on an Illumina HiSeq2500 single-index Rapid Run using 2 x 100 bp reads and custom sequencing primers. Per the original workflow: PCR and sequencing errors were corrected by UMI-based consensus assembly using MiGEC version 1.2.6. MiXCR version 2.1.1 was used for V(D)J alignment, clonotype assembly and CDR3 extraction. To normalise gene usage, clonotype sharing and MAIT/NKT TCR abundance, the top 1000, 10 000 and 20 000 clonotypes in each sample were analysed. Diversity was computed as the inverse Simpson index with the vegan R package after downsampling to 27 000 UMIs. Paired Mann-Whitney U tests were applied to discordant twin pairs, with Benjamini-Hochberg correction for multiple testing. TCRdb reprocessed the reads, so every CDR3 protein sequence counts as one entry and DNA is not shown. The V and J calls here are based on TCRdb, not the publication. The sample table holds about 170,000 distinct CDR3 sequences. The ten largest clones add up to 2.5% to 3% of the sample.

On this clonotype: No cognate antigen has been identified for it.

Material: blood. The sequence links TRBV6-1 to TRBJ2-1; TCRdb proposes TRBD1, but this gene call is untestable without DNA. The TCR originated in a human donor with ulcerative colitis or Crohn's disease, or a healthy co-twin of an affected twin (not recorded which). For the CDR3, the sequence is CASSGGTGLAYNEQFF.